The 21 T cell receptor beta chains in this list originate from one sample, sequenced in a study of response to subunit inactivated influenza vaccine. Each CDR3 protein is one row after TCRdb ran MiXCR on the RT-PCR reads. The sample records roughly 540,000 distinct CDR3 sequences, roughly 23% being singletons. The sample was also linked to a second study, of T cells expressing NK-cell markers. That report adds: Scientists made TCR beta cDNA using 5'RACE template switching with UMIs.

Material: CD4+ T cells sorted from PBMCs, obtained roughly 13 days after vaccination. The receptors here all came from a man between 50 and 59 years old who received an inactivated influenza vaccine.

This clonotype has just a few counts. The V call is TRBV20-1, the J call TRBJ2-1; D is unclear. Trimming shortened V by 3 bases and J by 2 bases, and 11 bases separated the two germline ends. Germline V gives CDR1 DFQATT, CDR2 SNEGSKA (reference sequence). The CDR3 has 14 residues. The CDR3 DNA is TGCAGTGCTAGGGGCCAGAGGACCTACAATGAGCAGTTCTTC. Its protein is CSARGQRTYNEQFF.

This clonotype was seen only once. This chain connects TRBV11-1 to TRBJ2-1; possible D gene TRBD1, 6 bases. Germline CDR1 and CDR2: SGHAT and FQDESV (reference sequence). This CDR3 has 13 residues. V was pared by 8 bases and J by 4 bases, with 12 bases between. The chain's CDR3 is CASGLTGYNEQFF. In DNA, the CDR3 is TGTGCCAGCGGATTAACAGGGTACAATGAGCAGTTCTTC.

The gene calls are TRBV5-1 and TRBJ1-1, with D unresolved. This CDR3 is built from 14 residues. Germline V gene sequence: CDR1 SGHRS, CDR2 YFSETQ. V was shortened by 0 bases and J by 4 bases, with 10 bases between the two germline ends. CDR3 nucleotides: TGCGCCAGCAGCTTGGAGTCGATCGGCACTGAAGCTTTCTTT. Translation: CASSLESIGTEAFF.

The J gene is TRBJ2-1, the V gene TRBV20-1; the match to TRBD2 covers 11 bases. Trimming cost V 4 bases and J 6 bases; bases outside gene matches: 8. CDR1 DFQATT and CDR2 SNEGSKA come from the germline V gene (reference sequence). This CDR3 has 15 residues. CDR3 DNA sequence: TGCAGTGCTAAACTAGCGGGAGATTGGAGCAATGAGCAGTTCTTC. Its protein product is CSAKLAGDWSNEQFF.

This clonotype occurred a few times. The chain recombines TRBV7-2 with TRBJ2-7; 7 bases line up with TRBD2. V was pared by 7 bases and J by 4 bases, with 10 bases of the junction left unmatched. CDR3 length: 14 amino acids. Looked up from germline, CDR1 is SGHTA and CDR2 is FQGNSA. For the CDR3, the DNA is TGTGCCAGCACCGCGGTGGCGGGAGAGTACGAGCAGTACTTC. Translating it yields CASTAVAGEYEQYF.

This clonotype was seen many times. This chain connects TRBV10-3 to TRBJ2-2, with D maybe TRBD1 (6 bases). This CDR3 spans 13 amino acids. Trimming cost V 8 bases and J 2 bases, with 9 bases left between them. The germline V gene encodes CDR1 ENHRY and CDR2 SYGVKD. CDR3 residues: CAIGDINTGELFF. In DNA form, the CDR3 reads TGTGCCATCGGGGACATTAACACCGGGGAGCTGTTTTTT.

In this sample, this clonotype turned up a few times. Here the CDR3 DNA reads TGTGCCAGCAGCTCCTGGACAGGGTCTAATGAAAAACTGTTTTTT. This sequence encodes CASSSWTGSNEKLFF. This rearrangement joins TRBV7-9 to TRBJ1-4; 8 positions agree with TRBD1. The germline V gene has CDR1 SEHNR and CDR2 FQNEAQ (reference sequence). The CDR3 runs 15 residues. The V gene end was trimmed by 4 bases and the J gene end by 3 bases; junction bases not matched to a gene: 4.

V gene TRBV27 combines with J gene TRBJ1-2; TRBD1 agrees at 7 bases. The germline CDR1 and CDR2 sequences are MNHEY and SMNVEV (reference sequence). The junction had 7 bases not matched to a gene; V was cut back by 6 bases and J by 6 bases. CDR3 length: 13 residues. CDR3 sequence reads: CASRPQGYDGYTF. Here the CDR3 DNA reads TGTGCCAGCAGGCCACAGGGGTACGATGGCTACACCTTC.

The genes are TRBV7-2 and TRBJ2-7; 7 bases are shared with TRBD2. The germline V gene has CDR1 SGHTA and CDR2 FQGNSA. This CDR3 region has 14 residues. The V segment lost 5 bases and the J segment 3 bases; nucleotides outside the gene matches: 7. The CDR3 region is CASSPALADYEQYF. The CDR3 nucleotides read TGTGCCAGCAGCCCAGCTCTAGCGGACTACGAGCAGTACTTC. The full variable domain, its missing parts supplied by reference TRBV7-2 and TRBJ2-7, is GAGVSQSPSNKVTEKGKDVELRCDPISGHTALYWYRQSLGQGLEFLIYFQGNSAPDKSGLPSDRFSAERTGGSVSTLTIQRTQQEDSAVYLCASSPALADYEQYFGPGTRLTVT.

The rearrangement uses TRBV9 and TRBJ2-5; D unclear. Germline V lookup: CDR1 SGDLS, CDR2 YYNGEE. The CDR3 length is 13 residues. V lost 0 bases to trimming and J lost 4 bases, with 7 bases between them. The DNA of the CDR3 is TGTGCCAGCAGCGTAGGAGGACCAGAGACCCAGTACTTC. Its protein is CASSVGGPETQYF.

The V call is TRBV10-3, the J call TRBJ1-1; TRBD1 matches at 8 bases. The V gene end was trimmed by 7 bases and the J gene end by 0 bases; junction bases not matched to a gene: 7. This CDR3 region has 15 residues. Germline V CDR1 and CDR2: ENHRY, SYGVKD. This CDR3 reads CAITRTGNLNTEAFF. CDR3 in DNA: TGTGCCATCACCCGGACAGGGAACTTGAACACTGAAGCTTTCTTT.

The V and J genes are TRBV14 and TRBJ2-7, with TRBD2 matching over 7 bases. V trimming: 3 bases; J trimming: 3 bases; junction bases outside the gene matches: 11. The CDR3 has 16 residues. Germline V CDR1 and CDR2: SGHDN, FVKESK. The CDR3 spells CASSHETGGGIYEQYF. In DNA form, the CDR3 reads TGTGCCAGCAGCCACGAAACGGGAGGAGGAATCTACGAGCAGTACTTC.

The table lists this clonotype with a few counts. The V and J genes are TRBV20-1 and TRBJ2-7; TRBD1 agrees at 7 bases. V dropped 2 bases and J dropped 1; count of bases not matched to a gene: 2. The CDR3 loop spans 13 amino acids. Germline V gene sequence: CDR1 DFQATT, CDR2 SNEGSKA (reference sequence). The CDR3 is CSARRDRSYEQYF. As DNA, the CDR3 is TGCAGTGCTAGAAGGGACAGATCCTACGAGCAGTACTTC.

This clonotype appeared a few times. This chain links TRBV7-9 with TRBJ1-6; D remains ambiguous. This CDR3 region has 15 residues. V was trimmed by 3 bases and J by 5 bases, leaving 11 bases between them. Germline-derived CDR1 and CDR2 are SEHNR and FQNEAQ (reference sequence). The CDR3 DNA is TGTGCCAGCAGCTTGGGATCCGGGAATAATTCACCCCTCCACTTT. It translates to CASSLGSGNNSPLHF.

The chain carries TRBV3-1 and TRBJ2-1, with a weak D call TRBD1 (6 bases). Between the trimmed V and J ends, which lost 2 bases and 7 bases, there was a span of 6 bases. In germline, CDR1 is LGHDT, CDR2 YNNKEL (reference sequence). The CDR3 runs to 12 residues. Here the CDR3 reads CASSQTGNEQFF. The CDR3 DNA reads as TGTGCCAGCAGCCAAACAGGGAATGAGCAGTTCTTC.

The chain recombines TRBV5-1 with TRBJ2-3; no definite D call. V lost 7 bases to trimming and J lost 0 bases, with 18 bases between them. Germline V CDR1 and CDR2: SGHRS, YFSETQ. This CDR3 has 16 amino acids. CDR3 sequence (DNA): TGCGCCAGCGGGCAGGACGGAAATCCTAGCACAGATACGCAGTATTTT. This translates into CASGQDGNPSTDTQYF.

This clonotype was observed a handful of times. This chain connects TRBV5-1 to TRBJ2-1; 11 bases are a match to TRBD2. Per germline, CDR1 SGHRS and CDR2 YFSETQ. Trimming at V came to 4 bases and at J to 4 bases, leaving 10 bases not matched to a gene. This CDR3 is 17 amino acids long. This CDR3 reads CASSTFGTSGLYNEQFF. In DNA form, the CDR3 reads TGCGCCAGCAGCACTTTCGGGACTAGCGGACTTTACAATGAGCAGTTCTTC.

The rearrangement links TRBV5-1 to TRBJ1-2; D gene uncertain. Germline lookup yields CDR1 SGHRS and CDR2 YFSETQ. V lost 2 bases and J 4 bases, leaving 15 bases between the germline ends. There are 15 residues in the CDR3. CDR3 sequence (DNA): TGCGCCAGCAGCTTAAGTATAGAGGCGGTCTATGGCTACACCTTC. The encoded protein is CASSLSIEAVYGYTF.

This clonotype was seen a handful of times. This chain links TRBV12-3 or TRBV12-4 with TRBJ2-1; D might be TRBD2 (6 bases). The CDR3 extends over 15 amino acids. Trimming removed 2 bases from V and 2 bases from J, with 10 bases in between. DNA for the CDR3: TGTGCCAGCAGTTTAAGGAGGGTCCCCTACAATGAGCAGTTCTTC. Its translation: CASSLRRVPYNEQFF.

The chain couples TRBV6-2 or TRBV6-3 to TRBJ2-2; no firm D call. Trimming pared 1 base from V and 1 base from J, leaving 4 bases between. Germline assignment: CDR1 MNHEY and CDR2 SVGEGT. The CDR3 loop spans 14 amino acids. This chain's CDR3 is CASSYFMNTGELFF. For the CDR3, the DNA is TGTGCCAGCAGTTACTTTATGAACACCGGGGAGCTGTTTTTT.

The CDR3 DNA reads as TGCGCCAGCAGCCCCAATGGGGAACTAAACATTCAGTACTTC. It translates to CASSPNGELNIQYF. The rearrangement uses TRBV5-1 and TRBJ2-4; no clear D gene. Germline V gives CDR1 SGHRS, CDR2 YFSETQ. This CDR3 is built from 14 residues. Trimming stripped 4 bases from V and 6 bases from J, with 14 bases between. Based on the CDR3 plus reference TRBV5-1 and TRBJ2-4, the full variable domain is KAGVTQTPRYLIKTRGQQVTLSCSPISGHRSVSWYQQTPGQGLQFLFEYFSETQRNKGNFPGRFSGRQFSNSRSEMNVSTLELGDSALYLCASSPNGELNIQYFGAGTRLSVL.